This T cell receptor beta chain was identified in a study of immune cell composition in non-small cell lung cancer (dated by TCRdb to 2016 to 2017). Notes on the research overall: To assign histologic subtype, which was mostly lung adenocarcinoma or squamous cell carcinoma, H&E was combined with p63, CK5, Napsin A and TTF-1 immunohistochemistry. Several tumour specimens with TCR-beta data were of rare histological subtypes and were excluded from the subtype comparisons. Using Adaptive Biotechnologies, the researchers ran TCR-beta sequencing on fewer than 45 paired NSCLC tumour and non-adjacent lung specimens, along with 26 tumour-only specimens. In supplementary cohort #1, which comprised around 11 lung adenocarcinoma cases, paired tumour/lung TCR-beta sequencing was performed and TIL populations were generated so that tumour reactivity could be assessed. Findings and caveats that apply to the study as a whole: The reactivity cohort contained only 10 or so cases, and the tumour-reactive clones were not shown to have sequences in common with the dominant in vivo tumour-associated clones. Across 10 or so adenocarcinoma cases, the maximal tumour-associated clone frequency showed a strong correlation with TIL tumour reactivity, but overall clonality showed no such correlation. Nearly half of NSCLC cases had tumour-associated clones >0.5%, found in 33% of adenocarcinomas compared with more than 60% of squamous carcinomas. No significant correlation was found between smoking pack-years and tumour TCR-beta clonality.

This clone has just a few counts. The target of this receptor is not known. The input lacks base qualities; no much larger clone sits a single base away. Non-adjacent lung tissue from the same patient, taken as far from the tumour as possible and at least 3 cm away, was used for the normal lung samples. From frozen aliquots of unsorted single-cell suspensions, genomic DNA was isolated using the QIAamp DNA kit. Tissues were received within 2 hours of resection and processed immediately into single-cell suspensions. Tissue was broken up mechanically, digested enzymatically with DNase I, collagenase I and hyaluronidase for 30 minutes at 37 degrees C, and then filtered and RBC-lysed. TCR-beta CDR3 regions were amplified from genomic DNA by a two-step multiplex PCR, with the second step adding Illumina-compatible adaptors. TCR-beta immunosequencing was carried out on an Illumina platform through the commercial immunoSEQ service. The published analysis was carried out like this. Repertoires were summarised by productive clonality and by Top 10 Clones, defined as the percentage of T-cell templates derived from the ten most frequent sequences. Productive clonality ranged from 0 to 1, with 1 indicating a monoclonal population. Using log10 scatter plots, tumour-associated clones were identified as sequences that made up at least 0.1% of tumour T-cell templates yet were absent from the matched non-adjacent lung. Student's t-tests were used for two-group comparisons, ANOVA for comparisons across stages, and linear regression for relationships, with analyses done in GraphPad Prism7 and R. In TCRdb, the immuneACCESS table is reduced to in-frame sequences with V and J assigned. These tables do not hold every clone; where another copy was compared, an unresolved V gene accounts for under half, and the others remain unexplained. D and trimming come from the DNA, and the V and J calls and clone size come from that table. This sample comprises thousands of clones, 55% to 75% of them detected only once. Around 5.4% of the sample lies in the top ten.

Reading the germline V gene gives CDR1 MDHEN and CDR2 SYDVKM. Reading from cysteine to phenylalanine, the CDR3 counts 14 amino acids. The DNA shown is the 42-base CDR3, in frame from base 1. For this chain, trimming is 3 bases at the V end and 6 bases at the J end, and the number of junction bases without a gene match is 7. The rearranged chain carries TRBV28 and TRBJ1-2, with 7 middle bases fitting TRBD1. This TCR came from a human donor with non-small cell lung cancer. The specimen was non-adjacent lung tissue. The DNA sequence is TGTGCCAGCAGTTTGATTCTCAGGGGGAATGGCTACACCTTC. The translation is CASSLILRGNGYTF.